This T cell receptor beta chain was recovered during a study of cytomegalovirus exposure and HLA in healthy donors. The table lists this clone with a few counts. From germline, CDR1 is MNHNY and CDR2 SVGAGI (reference sequence). Trimming took 4 bases from V and 4 from J; bases not matched to a gene: 5. This CDR3 has 14 amino acids. Primers for the PCR totalled 60 Vbeta and 13 Jbeta. Original methodology: Later, roughly 86 million unique TCR beta chains were counted in an analysis, and 8.5 million to 13 million of them were shared. Assay: immunoSEQ multiplex PCR; the TCRdb copy retains only in-frame clones and omits some. That table is the source of V, J and clone size, and D and trimming were worked out from the DNA. The data contain around 150,000 clones, 66% of them singletons.

The sequencing input was PBMCs. The source is a human donor in good health. The chain carries TRBV6-6 and TRBJ2-3; TRBD1 matches at 7 bases. CDR3 sequence: CASSSTGVPDTQYF. The CDR3 DNA follows: TGTGCCAGCAGTTCTACAGGGGTCCCAGATACGCAGTATTTT.